This T cell receptor (beta chain) was found in a study of cytomegalovirus exposure and HLA in healthy donors. Study-level information: Of all 400 or so donors who were genotyped, around 82% belonged to the Caucasian-associated ancestry cluster. Study observations and caveats: In a later analysis, DRB1 alleles had the most associated TCRs; HLA-C alleles the fewest.

This CDR3 is built from 16 residues. Deletions cut 6 bases from V and 0 bases from J, with 15 bases between. Looked up from germline, CDR1 is WNHNN and CDR2 is SYGVQD (reference sequence). With regard to this clone: No antigen is known for it.

The PCR made use of 60 Vbeta and 13 Jbeta primers. Sequencing used immunoSEQ multiplex PCR; TCRdb keeps in-frame clones, though not all of them. This table holds over 150,000 clones, 79% found once. Sequenced sample: PBMCs. The V call is TRBV10-1, the J call TRBJ2-4; D perhaps matches TRBD1 (7 bases). This sequence was found in a man aged 35 to 55 in good health and CMV-seronegative. The CDR3 loop reads CASSLRGRIAKNIQYF. The CDR3 nucleotides are TGCGCCAGCAGCCTCAGGGGGAGGATAGCCAAAAACATTCAGTACTTC.